Included here is one T cell receptor beta chain sequence, with context. Its antigen is undetermined. This sample is part of a study of T cells expressing NK-cell markers. The study's findings and limits: Dominant NKG2C+ clonotypes in roughly six donors made up roughly 1.0-7.0% of CD8+ T cells. What remained unclear was the HCMV specificity of expanded NKG2C+ T cell clones.

Production of TCR beta cDNA relied on 5'RACE template switching with UMIs. Following a re-call of the 5' RACE reads, TCRdb has one entry per CDR3 protein and lacks DNA. This listing includes about 380,000 distinct CDR3 sequences. Germline V gene sequence: CDR1 SGDLS, CDR2 YYNGEE. CDR3 length equals 14 residues. The clonotype originates from a man aged 18-75 years in good health. Sequenced input: blood T cells: a sorted CD56 or NKG2C T cell subset, CD4+ or CD8+ T cells, or bulk PBMC T cells (not recorded which). The rearrangement uses TRBV9 and TRBJ1-1. CDR3 protein: CASSVGTANTEAFF.